The entry below gives a single TCR beta chain sequence along with its context. The age range of participants was 18 to 89 years, with residence in about two dozen US areas. Two consecutive negative NP/OP PCR tests, clearance, or resolved symptoms defined Cohort 3 recovery. Some clones are missing from TCRdb's copy, which holds only in-frame ones; the method was immunoSEQ multiplex PCR. The repertoire has 150,000 to 250,000 clones, roughly nine tenths of them found once; the top ten carry approximately 2.4%. The data originate from a study of blood T cell repertoires in COVID-19. V lost 5 bases, J lost 1 base, and 16 bases lay in between. Per germline, CDR1 LNHNV and CDR2 YYDKDF (reference sequence). The CDR3 is made up of 16 amino acids.

The rearrangement joins TRBV15 to TRBJ2-3; D remains unclear. The clonotype comes from a woman in her 30s who had recovered from COVID-19. The sequenced material came from PBMCs or T cells enriched from blood (not recorded which). The CDR3 bases are TGTGCCACCAGCGTTTCTAGGATTTGGCGCACAGATACGCAGTATTTT. This codes for CATSVSRIWRTDTQYF.